This TCR beta chain stems from a study of regulatory T cells in long-lasting Graves disease. This clonotype was seen at least ten times. Trimming removed 5 bases at V and 2 bases at J, with 18 bases between. Germline V CDR1 and CDR2: MNHNS, SASEGT. The CDR3 extends over 16 amino acids. Documented time point: newly diagnosed GD, antithyroid drugs for less than 3 months. Isolated PBMC RNA provided the starting material for the TCR library. Arm-PCR with iRepertoire HTBI primers amplified the CDR3 regions for these TCR beta libraries. Each CDR3 protein gets one entry after TCRdb re-called the multiplex PCR reads with MiXCR. This sample carries roughly 500,000 distinct CDR3 sequences, around an eighth of them seen once, and the ten largest clones take about 9.1%. This sample was shared with a second study, whose subject was T cells in Graves' hyperthyroidism and ophthalmopathy.

The clonotype comes from a young man with Graves disease. V is TRBV6-1 and J is TRBJ1-2; no definite D call. The sample here was peripheral blood mononuclear cells (PBMCs), taken at new diagnosis, from a patient treated with antithyroid drugs. The CDR3 loop is CASSRLLRKANYGYTF. The CDR3 region has the DNA TGTGCCAGCAGTCGCCTTCTGCGTAAAGCAAACTATGGCTACACCTTC.